The clone carrying this T cell receptor beta chain occurred many times. What it recognizes is unknown. TCRdb re-analysed the multiplex PCR reads in MiXCR, keeping a single row per CDR3 protein. The sample has more than 100,000 distinct CDR3 sequences, approximately 20% seen once; the top ten hold around 2.6%. Breast cancer patients provided tissue from their axillary draining lymph nodes. The sample belongs to a study of breast tumors, draining lymph nodes, adjacent tissues. The study's findings and limits: Most tumor T cells seemingly derive from lymph node, then expand in tumor. Tumors had less TCR diversity than lymph nodes, more than nontumor tissue. Luminal-like breast cancer showed significantly greater tumor-nontumor repertoire similarity than basal-like breast cancer did. Tumor T cell lymph node origin was a supported hypothesis, not proven.

Looked up from germline, CDR1 is MNHNY and CDR2 is SVGAGI (reference sequence). Trimming removed 3 bases at V and 5 bases at J, with 14 bases between. This CDR3 is built from 15 residues. This receptor was identified in a female donor with breast cancer. Some clones in this sample may be carry-over from other donors' samples. The chain joins TRBV6-6 to TRBJ2-1; D ambiguous. The sequencing input was axillary lymph node tissue. In DNA form, the CDR3 reads TGTGCCAGCAGTTATTGGGGTGTTGGGGACAATGAGCAGTTCTTC. Amino acid sequence: CASSYWGVGDNEQFF.